The 26 T cell receptor beta chains reported below all come from one sample, sequenced in a study of T cells expressing NK-cell markers. For each CDR3 protein, TCRdb gives one entry from its re-call of the 5' RACE reads, without DNA. This sample contains 400,000 to 500,000 distinct CDR3 sequences. The sample comprised blood T cells: a sorted CD56 or NKG2C T cell subset, CD4+ or CD8+ T cells, or bulk PBMC T cells (not recorded which). These TCRs come from a woman between 18 and 70 years old in good health.

This chain connects TRBV4-3 to TRBJ2-2. The CDR3 length is 18 residues. Germline CDR1 LGHNA, CDR2 YSLEER. Here the CDR3 reads CASSQEATYDQNTGELFF.

The chain uses TRBV6-5 and TRBJ1-5; as DNA is missing, the TRBD1 call by TCRdb cannot be tested. The CDR3 is 15 residues long. Germline CDR1 and CDR2: MNHEY and SVGAGI. The CDR3 protein is CASSYHNPSVWPQHF.

The CDR3 is CASSPPSSTGELFF. This sequence joins TRBV18 and TRBJ2-2. This CDR3 comprises 14 residues. Germline V gene data show CDR1 as KGHSH and CDR2 as LQKENI.

V is TRBV5-6 and J is TRBJ1-4. Germline V gene lookup returns CDR1 SGHDT and CDR2 YYEEEE. The CDR3 extends over 13 amino acids. Here the CDR3 reads CASSPSHYEKLFF.

The gene calls are TRBV2 and TRBJ1-5; TCRdb's assignment of TRBD1 cannot be checked, as there is no DNA. CDR1 and CDR2 (germline): SNHLY, FYNNEI. The CDR3 loop spans 17 amino acids. CDR3 protein: CASTELDRSRPNQPQHF.

This rearrangement joins TRBV4-3 to TRBJ1-5. The CDR3 extends over 13 amino acids. CDR1 LGHNA and CDR2 YSLEER come from the germline V gene. CDR3 residues: CASSQDFFQPQHF.

V usage is TRBV10-2 and J usage is TRBJ2-5; lacking DNA, the TRBD1 call made by TCRdb goes unchecked. The length of the CDR3 is 12 residues. Germline V lookup: CDR1 WSHSY, CDR2 SAAADI. This CDR3 reads CASSDGRETQYF.

The V and J genes are TRBV7-9 and TRBJ2-1; TCRdb names TRBD1, which stays unverified in the absence of DNA. CDR3 length: 16 residues. CDR1 and CDR2 from the germline V gene are SEHNR and FQNEAQ (reference sequence). The CDR3 reads CASSPPDRERGNEQFF.

The V and J genes are TRBV6-1 and TRBJ2-1; TCRdb designates TRBD1, a call that cannot be tested without DNA. Germline V lookup: CDR1 MNHNS, CDR2 SASEGT. The CDR3 totals 13 residues. The CDR3: CASRQGGPNEQFF.

This chain connects TRBV28 to TRBJ2-3; checking the TCRdb D call of TRBD1 is not possible without DNA. Germline-derived CDR1 and CDR2 are MDHEN and SYDVKM. The CDR3 spans 16 residues. CDR3 sequence: CASSTGQGHNPDTQYF. The complete variable domain, with remaining parts taken from reference TRBV28 and TRBJ2-3, reads DVKVTQSSRYLVKRTGEKVFLECVQDMDHENMFWYRQDPGLGLRLIYFSYDVKMKEKGDIPEGYSVSREKKERFSLILESASTNQTSMYLCASSTGQGHNPDTQYFGPGTRLTVL.

V usage is TRBV20-1 and J usage is TRBJ2-1; TCRdb's D call, TRBD2, is unchecked because there is no DNA. Germline V gives CDR1 DFQATT, CDR2 SNEGSKA (reference sequence). The CDR3 loop spans 19 amino acids. CDR3 region: CSARDLGLAGTSSYNEQFF.

This chain connects TRBV20-1 to TRBJ2-1; TCRdb calls TRBD2, which cannot be checked without DNA. The germline V gene encodes CDR1 DFQATT and CDR2 SNEGSKA (reference sequence). The CDR3 extends over 18 amino acids. The CDR3: CSARDIGASGSTYNEQFF.

The V gene is TRBV6-1, the J gene TRBJ2-2; TCRdb returns TRBD1, unconfirmable since there is no DNA. The CDR3 loop spans 15 amino acids. The germline gives CDR1 MNHNS, CDR2 SASEGT. CDR3 loop: CASSPQGEDTGELFF.

The chain joins TRBV2 to TRBJ1-1; with no DNA, the TCRdb D assignment of TRBD1 cannot be verified. CDR3 length: 14 residues. Germline V gene data show CDR1 as SNHLY and CDR2 as FYNNEI. This CDR3 is CASNFDRLNTEAFF.

The chain carries TRBV7-9 and TRBJ2-5; TCRdb names TRBD1, which stays unverified in the absence of DNA. This CDR3 is 14 amino acids long. Germline CDR1 is SEHNR and CDR2 is FQNEAQ (reference sequence). This CDR3 is CASSLATGPETQYF.

The V and J genes are TRBV4-2 and TRBJ2-2. The germline CDR1 and CDR2 sequences are LGHNA and YNFKEQ. The CDR3 totals 13 residues. The chain's CDR3 is CASSQVGHGELFF.

The chain couples TRBV6-2 or TRBV6-3 to TRBJ2-6; TCRdb's D call, TRBD1, is unchecked because there is no DNA. Germline V lookup: CDR1 MNHEY, CDR2 SVGEGT. The CDR3 totals 18 residues. CDR3 amino acids: CASSLQVVGASGANVLTF.

The chain couples TRBV4-3 to TRBJ2-3; the D call of TRBD1 rests on TCRdb alone, since no DNA is present to check it. This CDR3 is 15 amino acids long. Per germline, CDR1 LGHNA and CDR2 YSLEER. The CDR3 protein is CASSVQGAPTDTQYF.

The chain uses TRBV5-1 and TRBJ1-5; TCRdb's D gene call, TRBD1, goes unchecked for lack of DNA. The CDR3 spans 14 residues. Per germline, CDR1 SGHRS and CDR2 YFSETQ. The CDR3 spells CASSLGGTDQPQHF.

The rearrangement links TRBV4-3 to TRBJ2-7; the D call from TCRdb, TRBD2, cannot be confirmed without DNA. The germline V gene encodes CDR1 LGHNA and CDR2 YSLEER. The CDR3 has 18 amino acids. The CDR3 protein is CASSRRRDAGGGSYEQYF.

The chain couples TRBV28 to TRBJ2-7. The CDR3 covers 13 residues. The germline V gene encodes CDR1 MDHEN and CDR2 SYDVKM. The CDR3 loop is CASSLAGVYEQYF.

The V and J genes are TRBV12-3 or TRBV12-4 and TRBJ2-7; TCRdb picks TRBD1, but there is no DNA to check that call. This CDR3 contains 13 residues. The CDR3 loop reads CASSQGGNYEQYF.

The V call is TRBV6-2 or TRBV6-3, the J call TRBJ2-3; TCRdb calls TRBD1, which cannot be checked without DNA. Per the germline V gene, CDR1 is MNHEY and CDR2 is SVGEGT. The CDR3 is 19 residues long. Here the CDR3 reads CASTVWSGTGVAHTDTQYF.

V usage is TRBV12-3 or TRBV12-4 and J usage is TRBJ1-5. The CDR3 extends over 17 amino acids. CDR3 protein: CASSRFTGDLSNQPQHF.

The chain joins TRBV27 to TRBJ1-4; the TRBD1 assignment by TCRdb is unverifiable without DNA. The germline gives CDR1 MNHEY, CDR2 SMNVEV (reference sequence). The length of the CDR3 is 14 residues. This CDR3 reads CASSLGRGVRKLFF.

The gene calls are TRBV12-3 or TRBV12-4 and TRBJ1-5. CDR3 length: 13 residues. CDR3 region: CASSSGFNQPQHF.